Listed below are T cell receptor beta chains from one sample, sequenced in a study of breast tumors, draining lymph nodes, adjacent tissues. A single record per CDR3 protein comes from TCRdb applying MiXCR to the multiplex PCR reads. Of some 150,000 distinct CDR3 sequences listed, around 20% are singletons. Material: axillary lymph node tissue. These receptors all stem from a female donor with breast cancer. Some clones in this sample may be carry-over from other donors' samples. Both conserved end residues are part of each CDR3. The order of the fields is J gene, clone size, CDR3 length, V gene, D gene, CDR3 protein, CDR3 DNA. D genes are given only for firm matches. Size values are once, few and many counts, or a class for expanded clones, and some rows have none.

j_gene: TRBJ1-6
abundance: many
len: 15
v_gene: TRBV10-2
d_gene: NA
CDR3aa: CASTDSSSYNSPLHF
CDR3nt: TGCGCCAGCACTGACTCGAGCTCCTATAATTCACCCCTCCACTTT

j_gene: TRBJ2-5
abundance: many
len: 16
v_gene: TRBV20-1
d_gene: TRBD2
CDR3aa: CSAPRPLAGFQETQYF
CDR3nt: TGCAGTGCCCCTAGGCCTCTAGCGGGATTCCAAGAGACCCAGTACTTC

j_gene: TRBJ2-1
abundance: many
len: 11
v_gene: TRBV12-3/TRBV12-4
d_gene: TRBD1
CDR3aa: CASRRQGAEFF
CDR3nt: TGTGCCAGCAGACGACAGGGGGCCGAGTTCTTC

j_gene: TRBJ1-5
abundance: many
len: 16
v_gene: TRBV24-1
d_gene: TRBD1
CDR3aa: CATSDTNRGRGQPQHF
CDR3nt: TGTGCCACCAGTGACACCAACAGGGGTCGGGGTCAGCCCCAGCATTTT

j_gene: TRBJ1-6
abundance: many
len: 16
v_gene: TRBV6-6
d_gene: NA
CDR3aa: CASSYSLGGGNSPLHF
CDR3nt: TGTGCCAGCAGTTACTCGCTCGGGGGAGGTAATTCACCCCTCCACTTT

j_gene: TRBJ1-3
abundance: many
len: 15
v_gene: TRBV7-8
d_gene: TRBD1
CDR3aa: CASSLQGAMGNTIYF
CDR3nt: TGTGCCAGCAGCTTACAGGGGGCAATGGGAAACACCATATATTTT

j_gene: TRBJ1-6
abundance: many
len: 15
v_gene: TRBV19
d_gene: NA
CDR3aa: CASSITTANSGPLHF
CDR3nt: TGTGCCAGTAGTATAACGACAGCTAATTCTGGACCCCTCCACTTT

j_gene: TRBJ2-1
abundance: few
len: 15
v_gene: TRBV6-2/TRBV6-3
d_gene: NA
CDR3aa: CASSQQTAGDNEQFF
CDR3nt: TGTGCCAGCAGCCAACAAACTGCAGGGGACAATGAGCAGTTCTTC

j_gene: TRBJ2-5
abundance: NA
len: 14
v_gene: TRBV3-1
d_gene: NA
CDR3aa: CASSQDGGVTAQYF
CDR3nt: TGTGCCAGCAGCCAAGACGGCGGGGTGACGGCCCAGTACTTC

j_gene: TRBJ2-2
abundance: NA
len: 14
v_gene: TRBV6-4
d_gene: NA
CDR3aa: CASSALGGSGELFF
CDR3nt: TGTGCCAGCAGCGCCTTGGGAGGCTCCGGGGAGCTGTTTTTT

j_gene: TRBJ1-4
abundance: many
len: 14
v_gene: TRBV5-6
d_gene: TRBD1
CDR3aa: CASSLRTGDEKLFF
CDR3nt: TGTGCCAGCAGCTTGAGGACAGGGGACGAAAAACTGTTTTTT

j_gene: TRBJ1-5
abundance: few
len: 14
v_gene: TRBV19
d_gene: NA
CDR3aa: CASSIGDTYQPQHF
CDR3nt: TGTGCCAGTAGTATAGGGGACACGTATCAGCCCCAGCATTTT

j_gene: TRBJ2-3
abundance: many
len: 15
v_gene: TRBV5-8
d_gene: TRBD1
CDR3aa: CASSSQTGGLDTQYF
CDR3nt: TGTGCCAGCAGCTCGCAGACAGGGGGCTTGGATACGCAGTATTTT

j_gene: TRBJ2-7
abundance: many
len: 11
v_gene: TRBV27
d_gene: NA
CDR3aa: CASSWGSEQYF
CDR3nt: TGTGCCAGCAGTTGGGGGTCCGAGCAGTACTTC

j_gene: TRBJ2-7
abundance: many
len: 14
v_gene: TRBV5-1
d_gene: NA
CDR3aa: CASSFGTGVYEQYF
CDR3nt: TGCGCCAGCAGCTTCGGGACGGGAGTCTACGAGCAGTACTTC

j_gene: TRBJ2-3
abundance: many
len: 16
v_gene: TRBV20-1
d_gene: NA
CDR3aa: CSARYYGRGTSDTQYF
CDR3nt: TGCAGTGCTAGATATTATGGGAGGGGGACTTCAGATACGCAGTATTTT

j_gene: TRBJ1-4
abundance: many
len: 14
v_gene: TRBV3-1
d_gene: NA
CDR3aa: CASSRKGRNEKLFF
CDR3nt: TGTGCCAGCAGCCGGAAGGGCCGTAATGAAAAACTGTTTTTT

j_gene: TRBJ1-6
abundance: many
len: 14
v_gene: TRBV5-1
d_gene: NA
CDR3aa: CASSVDRRNSPLHF
CDR3nt: TGCGCCAGCAGCGTTGACAGGAGGAATTCACCCCTCCACTTT

j_gene: TRBJ1-3
abundance: many
len: 14
v_gene: TRBV12-3/TRBV12-4
d_gene: NA
CDR3aa: CASRGAGSGNTIYF
CDR3nt: TGTGCCAGCAGGGGGGCAGGCTCTGGAAACACCATATATTTT

j_gene: TRBJ2-7
abundance: many
len: 13
v_gene: TRBV6-5
d_gene: TRBD2
CDR3aa: CASSYQGLGEQYF
CDR3nt: TGTGCCAGCAGTTACCAGGGACTAGGCGAGCAGTACTTC

j_gene: TRBJ2-1
abundance: many
len: 14
v_gene: TRBV20-1
d_gene: TRBD2
CDR3aa: CSAKPGKRLAAGTF
CDR3nt: TGCAGTGCCAAGCCGGGAAAAAGACTAGCGGCAGGTACATTC

j_gene: TRBJ1-6
abundance: NA
len: 20
v_gene: TRBV6-1
d_gene: TRBD1
CDR3aa: CASSEEPGGAGSFYNSPLHF
CDR3nt: TGTGCCAGCAGTGAAGAGCCAGGGGGCGCGGGGAGCTTCTATAATTCACCCCTCCACTTT

j_gene: TRBJ2-3
abundance: many
len: 13
v_gene: TRBV4-3
d_gene: NA
CDR3aa: CASSQILGDTQYF
CDR3nt: TGCGCCAGCAGCCAAATACTAGGGGATACGCAGTATTTT

j_gene: TRBJ2-2
abundance: few
len: 13
v_gene: TRBV3-1
d_gene: NA
CDR3aa: CASSQGRGGELFF
CDR3nt: TGTGCCAGCAGCCAAGGAAGAGGGGGGGAGCTGTTTTTT

j_gene: TRBJ1-2
abundance: many
len: 13
v_gene: TRBV20-1
d_gene: TRBD1
CDR3aa: CSARGQGNYGYTF
CDR3nt: TGCAGTGCTAGAGGACAGGGTAACTATGGCTACACCTTC